Reported below is one T cell receptor beta chain. What it binds is unknown. The CDR3 consists of 15 residues. Deletions cut 6 bases from V and 1 base from J, with 15 bases between. Germline V gene lookup returns CDR1 LNHDA and CDR2 SQIVND (reference sequence). The table came from immunoSEQ multiplex PCR; TCRdb's copy has only in-frame clones and leaves some out. In the table there are just under 80,000 clones, approximately 92% of which are singletons. The sample originates from a study of T cell responses to AZD1222 COVID-19 vaccine. Findings of the study overall: Nearly half of the spike-specific TCRs reportedly recognize variant regions that carry no mutations.

This material consisted of peripheral blood, taken 28 days after the second AZD1222 dose. This chain joins TRBV19 and TRBJ1-2; D not resolved. This TCR was recovered from an adult who received the AZD1222 COVID-19 vaccine. CDR3: CASSHEGQVNYGYTF. The CDR3 region has the DNA TGTGCCAGTAGCCATGAAGGTCAGGTTAACTATGGCTACACCTTC.